Below, one TCR beta chain is given with its context. This entry is derived from a study of blood T cell repertoires in COVID-19. Study in general: Specimens from acute and convalescent COVID-19 originated in the United States, Italy and Spain. In each case, the material was cDNA or gDNA derived from T cells, B-cell-depleted T cells, or PBMCs.

Per germline, CDR1 SGHNT and CDR2 YYREEE (reference sequence). Between the trimmed V and J ends, which lost 4 bases and 2 bases, there was a span of 19 bases. The CDR3 runs to 16 residues. In the source study's methods: Reference gene primer amplification in the assay estimated nucleated cell counts. The protocol was immunoSEQ multiplex PCR, while the TCRdb copy is restricted to in-frame clones and leaves out a portion. The V and J calls and the clone size are those of that table, but D and trimming were determined from the DNA. The table has about 150,000 clones, about 90% seen once; the top ten hold about two fifths.

The sequence derives from a man aged 45-65 years who had recovered from COVID-19. This chain uses TRBV5-4 with TRBJ2-7; D perhaps matches TRBD2 (5 bases). The sequenced sample consisted of peripheral blood. In nucleotides, the CDR3 is TGTGCCAGCAGCGAGGTAGGCCGTGCCGGGACCTACGAGCAGTACTTC. Amino acid sequence: CASSEVGRAGTYEQYF.